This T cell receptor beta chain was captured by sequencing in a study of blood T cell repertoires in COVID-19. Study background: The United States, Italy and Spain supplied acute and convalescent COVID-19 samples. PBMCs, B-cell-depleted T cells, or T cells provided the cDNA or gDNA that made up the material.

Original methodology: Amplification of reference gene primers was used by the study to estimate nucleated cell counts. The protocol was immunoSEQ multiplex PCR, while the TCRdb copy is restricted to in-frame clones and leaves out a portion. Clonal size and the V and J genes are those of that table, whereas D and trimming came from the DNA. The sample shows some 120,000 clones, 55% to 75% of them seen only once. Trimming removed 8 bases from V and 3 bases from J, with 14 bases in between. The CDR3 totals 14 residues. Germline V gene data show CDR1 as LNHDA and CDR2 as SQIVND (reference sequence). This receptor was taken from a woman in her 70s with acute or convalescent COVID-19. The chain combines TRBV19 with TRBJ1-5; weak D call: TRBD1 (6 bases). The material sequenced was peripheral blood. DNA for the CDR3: TGTGCCAGTTCAACAGGGTCCACCAATCAGCCCCAGCATTTT. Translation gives CASSTGSTNQPQHF.